These 21 T cell receptor beta chains were sequenced from one sample in a study of human T cells and chemical hapten exposure (TCRdb year 2021). The method behind the library was RACE. Reads for this sample came from a NextSeq 500. The raw public data were reprocessed by TCRdb itself: fastp quality trimming at Q25, MiXCR clonotype calling, in-frame beta chains only. Here each entry gathers all rows of one CDR3 protein and keeps the most common genes and DNA. Here the sample has about 43,000 distinct CDR3 sequences; approximately 3.4% occur a single time. 6.7% of the sample is in the top ten clones. What the time point label conveys for this sample: patch test 2, 6 weeks after DPC sensitization. The sample's treatment or condition label is to be understood as: therapeutic diphenylcyclopropenone sensitization with weekly scalp DPC. Here the sequenced sample was whole blood, taken in connection with sensitization to the hapten diphenylcyclopropenone (DPC). Receptor source: a man aged 40-49 years with alopecia areata. Some clones in this sample may be carry-over from other donors' samples.

This clonotype was picked up many times. The genes are TRBV20-1 and TRBJ2-7; D is ambiguous. Trimming took 0 bases from V and 1 from J, leaving 7 bases between them. CDR1 and CDR2 (germline): DFQATT, SNEGSKA (reference sequence). CDR3 length: 13 residues. CDR3 coding DNA: TGCAGTGCTAGAGAGGGGAATTCCTACGAGCAGTACTTC. The encoded protein is CSAREGNSYEQYF.

Points on this clonotype: This could be a read error, since a much larger clone is one nucleotide away. This chain joins TRBV11-2 and TRBJ2-5; D possibly uses TRBD1 or TRBD2 (5 bases each). There are 13 residues in the CDR3. Germline CDR1 SGHAT, CDR2 FQNNGV. CDR3 nucleotides: TGTGCCAGCCGGTTTCAGGGAAGGGAGACCCTGTACTTC. Amino acids: CASRFQGRETLYF.

In this sample, this clonotype turned up a few times. This chain connects TRBV12-3 or TRBV12-4 to TRBJ1-5; TRBD1 agrees at 12 bases. This CDR3 is 15 amino acids long. Trimming at V came to 0 bases and at J to 10 bases, leaving 4 bases not matched to a gene. CDR3 coding DNA: TGTGCCAGCAGTTTAGCGGGGACAGGGGGCATTCCCCAGCATTTT. Amino acid sequence: CASSLAGTGGIPQHF.

This clonotype showed up many times. This chain connects TRBV5-6 to TRBJ1-1; D gene unclear. Germline loops: CDR1 SGHDT, CDR2 YYEEEE. This CDR3 region has 14 residues. Trimming stripped 4 bases from V and 1 base from J, with 11 bases between. The chain's CDR3 is CASSRYLTNTEAFF. The CDR3 nucleotides are TGTGCCAGCAGCCGATACCTGACGAACACTGAAGCTTTCTTT.

V is TRBV6-5 and J is TRBJ2-1, with a possible D match to TRBD1 (6 bases). CDR3 length: 16 amino acids. The germline V and J ends were trimmed by 6 bases and 4 bases, with 19 bases remaining between them. CDR1 MNHEY and CDR2 SVGAGI come from the germline V gene. CDR3 sequence (DNA): TGTGCCAGCAGCAAGGTCCCCAGGGGCATATACAATGAGCAGTTCTTC. This gives the protein CASSKVPRGIYNEQFF.

This clonotype was counted at least ten times. The chain combines TRBV12-3 or TRBV12-4 with TRBJ1-4; 7 bases fit TRBD1. J lost 4 bases, V lost 5 bases, and 7 bases had no gene match. There are 15 residues in the CDR3. CDR3 nucleotides: TGTGCCAGCAGTGGAACCGGGACAGATAATGAAAAACTGTTTTTT. Its translation: CASSGTGTDNEKLFF.

In this sample, this clonotype turned up many times. V and J are TRBV5-6 and TRBJ2-2; 9 nucleotides align to TRBD2. V was pared by 2 bases and J by 4 bases, with 6 bases of the junction left unmatched. This CDR3 region has 16 residues. CDR1 and CDR2 (germline): SGHDT, YYEEEE. The CDR3 sequence: CASSFLAGEITGELFF. CDR3 bases: TGTGCCAGCAGCTTTTTAGCGGGAGAGATCACCGGGGAGCTGTTTTTT.

Comments on this clonotype: This may arise from a read error, as a much more abundant clone is one base away. The chain has TRBV5-5 and TRBJ1-5; 7 bases align to TRBD1. The CDR3 is made up of 14 amino acids. Germline V gene data show CDR1 as SGHKS and CDR2 as YYEKEE (reference sequence). CDR3 loop: CASSFQGRGQPHHF. The CDR3 bases are TGTGCCAGCAGCTTTCAGGGGAGGGGACAGCCCCACCATTTT.

This clonotype was detected many times. This chain uses TRBV7-6 with TRBJ1-1, with a possible D match to TRBD1 (5 bases). CDR1 SGHVS and CDR2 FNYEAQ come from the germline V gene. The CDR3 is 14 residues long. The V gene lost 4 bases and the J gene lost 6 bases, with 15 bases spanning the gap. CDR3 in amino acids: CASSSFDGGSEAFF. The DNA of the CDR3 is TGTGCCAGCAGCTCTTTCGATGGGGGTTCTGAAGCTTTCTTT. Full variable domain (missing parts from reference TRBV7-6 and TRBJ1-1): GAGVSQSPRYKVTKRGQDVALRCDPISGHVSLYWYRQALGQGPEFLTYFNYEAQQDKSGLPNDRFSAERPEGSISTLTIQRTEQRDSAMYRCASSSFDGGSEAFFGQGTRLTVV.

This clonotype has at least ten counts. The rearrangement uses TRBV18 and TRBJ1-1; D unclear. The CDR3 consists of 13 residues. V lost 0 bases and J 4 bases, leaving 6 bases between the germline ends. Germline V gives CDR1 KGHSH, CDR2 LQKENI. For the CDR3, the DNA is TGTGCCAGCTCACCACCCATATTCACTGAAGCTTTCTTT. Encoded protein: CASSPPIFTEAFF.

This clonotype was seen repeatedly, ten times or more. The DNA of the CDR3 is TGTGCCAGCAGCTTGACCTACCAAGAGACCCAGTACTTC. Translating gives CASSLTYQETQYF. This chain uses TRBV5-6 with TRBJ2-5, with D hard to call. Trimming removed 1 base at V and 0 bases at J, with 4 bases between. Germline CDR1 is SGHDT and CDR2 is YYEEEE. This CDR3 is 13 amino acids long. Filled out from reference TRBV5-6 and TRBJ2-5, the complete variable domain reads DAGVTQSPTHLIKTRGQQVTLRCSPKSGHDTVSWYQQALGQGPQFIFQYYEEEERQRGNFPDRFSGHQFPNYSSELNVNALLLGDSALYLCASSLTYQETQYFGPGTRLLVL.

The V gene is TRBV5-1, the J gene TRBJ1-6, with D hard to call. V was trimmed by 0 bases and J by 14 bases, leaving 21 bases between them. Germline V CDR1 and CDR2: SGHRS, YFSETQ. The CDR3 spans 16 residues. DNA for the CDR3: TGCGCCAGCAGCTTGGCGCCAAATGACGGACGAGGTACCCTCCACTTT. As protein: CASSLAPNDGRGTLHF.

The genes are TRBV21-1 and TRBJ2-4; TRBD2, the D gene given by the table, was not confirmed from the DNA. TRBV21-1 is a pseudogene segment. This CDR3 comprises 17 residues. The CDR3 DNA reads TGTGCCAGCAGCAAAGAGGAGGGCCTACCCCCCAAAAACATTCAGTACTTC. It translates to CASSKEEGLPPKNIQYF.

This clonotype was counted ten times or more. The rearrangement uses TRBV28 and TRBJ2-7, with 12 positions matching TRBD1. The CDR3 spans 15 residues. J gave up 7 bases and V 5 bases, and 9 bases lay outside the gene matches. Germline CDR1 is MDHEN and CDR2 is SYDVKM. The CDR3 loop reads CASSPPGQGAQEQYF. The DNA of the CDR3 is TGTGCCAGCAGTCCTCCGGGACAGGGGGCGCAAGAGCAGTACTTC.

This clonotype was counted at least ten times. The chain uses TRBV7-9 and TRBJ2-7, with D possibly being TRBD1 or TRBD2 (5 bases each). With 3 bases removed from V and 1 base from J, the gap between germline ends came to 19 bases. Looked up from germline, CDR1 is SEHNR and CDR2 is FQNEAQ (reference sequence). The CDR3 runs 17 residues. CDR3 in amino acids: CASSFPEGQTNSYEQYF. CDR3 bases: TGTGCCAGCAGCTTCCCCGAGGGGCAGACCAATTCCTACGAGCAGTACTTC.

The rearrangement links TRBV15 to TRBJ2-2; TRBD2 matches at 7 bases. The CDR3 length is 16 residues. The germline V gene has CDR1 LNHNV and CDR2 YYDKDF (reference sequence). V trimming: 3 bases; J trimming: 3 bases; junction bases outside the gene matches: 7. The CDR3 nucleotides are TGTGCCACCAGCAGGGCTAGCGGAGCTTACACCGGGGAGCTGTTTTTT. As protein: CATSRASGAYTGELFF. The whole variable domain, filled in from reference TRBV15 and TRBJ2-2, reads DAMVIQNPRYQVTQFGKPVTLSCSQTLNHNVMYWYQQKSSQAPKLLFHYYDKDFNNEADTPDNFQSRRPNTSFCFLDIRSPGLGDTAMYLCATSRASGAYTGELFFGEGSRLTVL.

This clonotype was detected ten times or more. The gene calls are TRBV14 and TRBJ2-5, with TRBD1 as a possible D gene (5 bases). The V gene's germline CDR1 is SGHDN and CDR2 FVKESK. The CDR3 contains 14 residues. Trimming took off 2 bases at V and 1 base at J, with 8 bases between the two ends. This CDR3 is CASSQIQVQETQYF. CDR3 nucleotide sequence: TGTGCCAGCAGCCAAATACAGGTCCAAGAGACCCAGTACTTC.

This clonotype has a count of ten or more. The J gene is TRBJ2-3, the V gene TRBV20-1; weak D call: TRBD1 (6 bases). CDR3 size: 13 residues. The V gene lost 2 bases and the J gene lost 1 base, with 7 bases spanning the gap. Germline V gene data show CDR1 as DFQATT and CDR2 as SNEGSKA (reference sequence). CDR3 coding DNA: TGCAGTGCTAGACGGACAGGCACAGATACGCAGTATTTT. It yields the protein CSARRTGTDTQYF.

The table lists this clonotype with many counts. The DNA of the CDR3 is TGTGCCAGCACCCCAGACGGGGTGAACACTGAAGCTTTCTTT. Protein product: CASTPDGVNTEAFF. This rearrangement joins TRBV28 to TRBJ1-1; no reliable D call. Trimming took 7 bases from V and 0 from J, leaving 12 bases between them. CDR1 is MDHEN and CDR2 is SYDVKM in the germline V gene. The CDR3 runs to 14 residues.

This clonotype was recorded at least ten times. The chain couples TRBV15 to TRBJ2-7, with D unresolved. Germline-derived CDR1 and CDR2 are LNHNV and YYDKDF (reference sequence). Trimming took off 1 base at V and 6 bases at J, with 10 bases between the two ends. The CDR3 totals 13 residues. The CDR3 is CATSRVLGGEQYF. Here the CDR3 DNA reads TGTGCCACCAGCAGAGTTTTGGGTGGCGAGCAGTACTTC.

This clonotype was seen at least ten times. This chain uses TRBV7-8 with TRBJ2-7, with 7 positions matching TRBD1. With 5 bases clipped from V and 4 bases from J, the junction kept 5 bases outside the gene matches. The CDR3 has 13 amino acids. The germline V gene has CDR1 SGHVS and CDR2 FQNEAQ. The CDR3 coding sequence is TGTGCCAGCAGCGTAGGGGGCCGGTACGAGCAGTACTTC. It codes for CASSVGGRYEQYF.